Sequencing of this T cell receptor (beta chain) was carried out in a study of blood T cells in healthy people across ages. This clonotype came up many times. A J-beta primer mix and a sample-barcoded 5' primer were used in a second PCR of about 7 to 12 cycles. Through a template-switch adaptor with 12 random nucleotides, each cDNA molecule received a tag. TCRdb passed the 5' RACE reads through MiXCR, listing each CDR3 protein once. The data show around 780,000 distinct CDR3 sequences, 45% to 70% seen once. Sequenced: blood. This TCR was sampled from a man in his forties in good health.

The CDR3 nucleotides are TGTGCCAGCAGTCCCCGGACAGGTGGAGATACGCAGTATTTT. As protein: CASSPRTGGDTQYF. This chain connects TRBV6-5 to TRBJ2-3, with TRBD1 identical over 7 bases. The germline V gene has CDR1 MNHEY and CDR2 SVGAGI. This CDR3 region has 14 residues. With 5 bases clipped from V and 5 bases from J, the junction kept 7 bases outside the gene matches.